The 19 T cell receptor beta chains presented below share a single source sample, sequenced in a study of T cells expressing NK-cell markers. TCRdb reanalyzed the 5' RACE reads and collapses them to one entry per CDR3 protein, without DNA. The sample includes hundreds of thousands of distinct CDR3 sequences. The source material was blood T cells: a sorted CD56 or NKG2C T cell subset, CD4+ or CD8+ T cells, or bulk PBMC T cells (not recorded which). These receptors came from a man between 18 and 69 years old in good health.

CDR3 region: CASIVGGGLNTGELFF. J is TRBJ2-2 and V is TRBV28; checking the TCRdb D call of TRBD1 is not possible without DNA. Germline V gives CDR1 MDHEN, CDR2 SYDVKM. The CDR3 consists of 16 residues.

This rearrangement joins TRBV10-3 to TRBJ1-6. The CDR3 runs 14 residues. CDR1 is ENHRY, CDR2 SYGVKD, per germline. The CDR3 loop is CAISRSSYNSPLHF.

The chain employs TRBV24-1 and TRBJ2-2; the D call of TRBD2 rests on TCRdb alone, since no DNA is present to check it. Germline-derived CDR1 and CDR2 are KGHDR and SFDVKD. This CDR3 is built from 16 residues. The CDR3 sequence: CATRHPLGRGAGELFF.

This chain uses TRBV29-1 with TRBJ1-5. Per the germline V gene, CDR1 is SQVTM and CDR2 is ANQGSEA. This CDR3 has 14 amino acids. The CDR3 spells CSVEVDGSNQPQHF.

The chain employs TRBV6-1 and TRBJ2-3; TCRdb names TRBD2, which stays unverified in the absence of DNA. The germline CDR1 and CDR2 sequences are MNHNS and SASEGT. The CDR3 runs to 17 residues. The CDR3 protein is CASGTPGRVGRTDTQYF.

The chain has TRBV13 and TRBJ1-2; with no DNA, the TCRdb D assignment of TRBD1 cannot be verified. CDR3 length equals 15 residues. Germline CDR1 PRHDT, CDR2 FYEKMQ (reference sequence). CDR3 sequence reads: CASSLREDRGGGYTF.

The chain employs TRBV6-6 and TRBJ1-1; TCRdb's assignment of TRBD1 cannot be checked, as there is no DNA. The CDR3 length is 12 residues. Germline V gene lookup returns CDR1 MNHNY and CDR2 SVGAGI (reference sequence). The CDR3 spells CASSGGKVEAFF.

This sequence joins TRBV20-1 and TRBJ2-3. This CDR3 has 13 amino acids. Germline lookup yields CDR1 DFQATT and CDR2 SNEGSKA (reference sequence). CDR3 sequence reads: CSARSRIPDTQYF.

This chain links TRBV5-1 with TRBJ2-7; lacking DNA, the TRBD2 call made by TCRdb goes unchecked. The CDR3 consists of 17 residues. CDR1 is SGHRS, CDR2 YFSETQ, per germline. CDR3 in amino acids: CASSFGTSGGATSEQYF.

V is TRBV12-3 or TRBV12-4 and J is TRBJ2-2; with no DNA, the TCRdb D assignment of TRBD2 cannot be verified. The CDR3 is made up of 19 amino acids. The CDR3 spells CASSPGGWGGGGGTGELFF.

V is TRBV9 and J is TRBJ2-3; the TCRdb D gene call, TRBD2, has no DNA to confirm it. The germline CDR1 and CDR2 sequences are SGDLS and YYNGEE. This CDR3 has 18 amino acids. The CDR3 reads CASSVRLAGGIGTDTQYF.

The chain employs TRBV7-6 and TRBJ1-1; TCRdb's D call, TRBD1, is unchecked because there is no DNA. The germline gives CDR1 SGHVS, CDR2 FNYEAQ. The CDR3 runs to 13 residues. This chain's CDR3 is CASRGTGNTEAFF.

This chain uses TRBV7-9 with TRBJ2-5. Germline CDR1 and CDR2: SEHNR and FQNEAQ (reference sequence). The CDR3 has 14 amino acids. The CDR3 is CASSSFRGPETQYF.

The V gene is TRBV5-1, the J gene TRBJ2-5; no DNA is available, so the TRBD2 call from TCRdb remains unchecked. This CDR3 spans 15 amino acids. Germline assignment: CDR1 SGHRS and CDR2 YFSETQ. CDR3 amino acids: CASSPMRGYQETQYF. Based on the CDR3 plus reference TRBV5-1 and TRBJ2-5, the full variable domain is KAGVTQTPRYLIKTRGQQVTLSCSPISGHRSVSWYQQTPGQGLQFLFEYFSETQRNKGNFPGRFSGRQFSNSRSEMNVSTLELGDSALYLCASSPMRGYQETQYFGPGTRLLVL.

The rearrangement joins TRBV7-9 to TRBJ2-7; TCRdb calls TRBD1, which cannot be checked without DNA. The V gene's germline CDR1 is SEHNR and CDR2 FQNEAQ (reference sequence). The CDR3 is made up of 16 amino acids. CDR3 sequence reads: CASSQSVGRGKTEQYF.

This chain uses TRBV18 with TRBJ2-3; TCRdb names TRBD2, which stays unverified in the absence of DNA. CDR3 length: 18 residues. Germline CDR1 KGHSH, CDR2 LQKENI. CDR3 sequence: CASSPPRGAGGPSSTQYF.

The chain combines TRBV3-1 with TRBJ2-6; TCRdb calls TRBD1, which cannot be checked without DNA. Germline lookup yields CDR1 LGHDT and CDR2 YNNKEL (reference sequence). The CDR3 length is 19 residues. CDR3 protein: CASSQDRGRGGAGANVLTF.

The chain is built from TRBV20-1 and TRBJ2-3; without DNA, the TCRdb call of TRBD1 cannot be checked. CDR1 is DFQATT, CDR2 SNEGSKA, per germline (reference sequence). The CDR3 extends over 15 amino acids. Here the CDR3 reads CSATPWAGFTDTQYF.

The chain joins TRBV3-1 to TRBJ2-2; there is no DNA to check the TCRdb D call of TRBD2. The CDR3 is made up of 16 amino acids. Looked up from germline, CDR1 is LGHDT and CDR2 is YNNKEL (reference sequence). CDR3 amino acids: CASSRIGTPLGGELFF.